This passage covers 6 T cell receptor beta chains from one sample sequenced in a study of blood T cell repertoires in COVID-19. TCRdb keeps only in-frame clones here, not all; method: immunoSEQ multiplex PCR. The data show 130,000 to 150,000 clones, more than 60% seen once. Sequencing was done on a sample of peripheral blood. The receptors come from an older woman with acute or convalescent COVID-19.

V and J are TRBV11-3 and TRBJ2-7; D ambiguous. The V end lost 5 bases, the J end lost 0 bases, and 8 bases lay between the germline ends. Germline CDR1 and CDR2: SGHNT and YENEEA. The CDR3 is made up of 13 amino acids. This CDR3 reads CASSEHHSYEQYF. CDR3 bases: TGTGCCAGCAGCGAGCACCACTCCTACGAGCAGTACTTC.

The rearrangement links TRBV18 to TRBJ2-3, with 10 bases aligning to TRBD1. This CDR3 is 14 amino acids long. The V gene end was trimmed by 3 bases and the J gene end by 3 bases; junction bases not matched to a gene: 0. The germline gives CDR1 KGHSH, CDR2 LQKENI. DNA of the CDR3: TGTGCCAGCTCACCGGGACAGGGGACAGATACGCAGTATTTT. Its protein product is CASSPGQGTDTQYF. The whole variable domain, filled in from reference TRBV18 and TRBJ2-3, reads NAGVMQNPRHLVRRRGQEARLRCSPMKGHSHVYWYRQLPEEGLKFMVYLQKENIIDESGMPKERFSAEFPKEGPSILRIQQVVRGDSAAYFCASSPGQGTDTQYFGPGTRLTVL.

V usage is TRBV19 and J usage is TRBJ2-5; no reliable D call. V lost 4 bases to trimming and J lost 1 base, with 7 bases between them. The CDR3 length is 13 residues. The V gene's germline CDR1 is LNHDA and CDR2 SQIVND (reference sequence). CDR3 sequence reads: CASSTQLQETQYF. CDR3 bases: TGTGCCAGTAGTACACAGCTCCAAGAGACCCAGTACTTC.

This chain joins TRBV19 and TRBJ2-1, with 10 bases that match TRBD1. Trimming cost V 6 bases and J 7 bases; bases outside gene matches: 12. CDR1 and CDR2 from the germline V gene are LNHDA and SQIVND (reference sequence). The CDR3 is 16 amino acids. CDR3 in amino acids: CASSQRGGQGYNEQFF. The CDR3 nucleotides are TGTGCCAGTAGCCAAAGGGGGGGACAGGGGTATAATGAGCAGTTCTTC.

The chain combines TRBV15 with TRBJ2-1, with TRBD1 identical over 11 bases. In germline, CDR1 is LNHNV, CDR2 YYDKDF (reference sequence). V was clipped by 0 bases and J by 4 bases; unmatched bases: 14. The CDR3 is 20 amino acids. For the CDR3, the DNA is TGTGCCACCAGCAGAGATACGATCCGTACCGGGACAGGGGGTTACAATGAGCAGTTCTTC. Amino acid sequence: CATSRDTIRTGTGGYNEQFF.

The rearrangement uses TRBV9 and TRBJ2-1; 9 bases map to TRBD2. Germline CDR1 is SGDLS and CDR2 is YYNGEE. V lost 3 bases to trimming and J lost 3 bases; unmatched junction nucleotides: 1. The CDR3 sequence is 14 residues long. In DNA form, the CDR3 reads TGTGCCAGCAGCGCTAGCGGGAACTACAATGAGCAGTTCTTC. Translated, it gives CASSASGNYNEQFF.